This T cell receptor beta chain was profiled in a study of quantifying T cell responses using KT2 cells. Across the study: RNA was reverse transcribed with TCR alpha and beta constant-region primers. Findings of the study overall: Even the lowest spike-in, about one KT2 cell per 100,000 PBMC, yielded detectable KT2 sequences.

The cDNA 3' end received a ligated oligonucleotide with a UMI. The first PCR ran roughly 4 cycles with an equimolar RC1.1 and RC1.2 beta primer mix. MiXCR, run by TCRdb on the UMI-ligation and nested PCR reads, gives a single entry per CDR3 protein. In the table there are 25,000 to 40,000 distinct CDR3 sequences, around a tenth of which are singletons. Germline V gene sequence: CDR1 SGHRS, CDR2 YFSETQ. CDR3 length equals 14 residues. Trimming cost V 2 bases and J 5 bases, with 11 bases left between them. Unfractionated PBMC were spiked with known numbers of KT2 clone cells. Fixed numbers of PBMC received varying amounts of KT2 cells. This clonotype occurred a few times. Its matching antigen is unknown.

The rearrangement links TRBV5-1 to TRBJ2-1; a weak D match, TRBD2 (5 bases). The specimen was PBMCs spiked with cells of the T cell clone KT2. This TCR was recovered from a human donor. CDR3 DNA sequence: TGCGCCAGCAGCTTATTTAGCGCTAACAATGAGCAGTTCTTC. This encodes CASSLFSANNEQFF.